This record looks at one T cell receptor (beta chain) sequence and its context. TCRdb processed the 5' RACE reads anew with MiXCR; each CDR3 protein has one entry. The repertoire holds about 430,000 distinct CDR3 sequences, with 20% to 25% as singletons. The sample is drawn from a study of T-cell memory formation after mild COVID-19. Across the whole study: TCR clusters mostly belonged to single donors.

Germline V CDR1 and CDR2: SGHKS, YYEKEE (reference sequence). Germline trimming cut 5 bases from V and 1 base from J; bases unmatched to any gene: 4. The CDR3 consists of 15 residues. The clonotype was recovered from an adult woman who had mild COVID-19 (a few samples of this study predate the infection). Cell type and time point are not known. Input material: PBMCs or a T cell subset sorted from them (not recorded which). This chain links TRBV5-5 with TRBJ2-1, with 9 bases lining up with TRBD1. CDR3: CASRYRGQSYNEQFF. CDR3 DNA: TGTGCCAGCAGATACAGGGGGCAATCCTACAATGAGCAGTTCTTC.